The present entry profiles one T cell receptor beta chain with its context. Its antigen remains unknown. These data originate in a study of shared clonotypes between healthy human individuals. Study-wide context: The composition of the donors was a couple of women and a few men aged 18 to 49. Used for every donor were three CD4 naive, three CD4 memory, two CD8 naive and one CD8 memory plate. Study-wide points: There were few donors, and this limited the genetic and exposure-history diversity represented.

Clones were read by immunoSEQ multiplex PCR, and TCRdb kept only the in-frame ones, dropping some. The top ten clones hold 0.1% to 0.15% of a sample with approximately 2.4 million clones, approximately 94% of them seen once. CD4+ cells yielded CD45RA+ naive and CD45RA-negative memory subsets. The sequenced material came from naive CD4+ T cells sorted from blood. Noted subset: CD45RA+ positively selected. The clonotype was recovered from a man aged 18 to 35 in good health.

DNA of the CDR3: TGTGCCAGCAGGGTACAGGGAGCGAACACTGAAGCTTTCTTT. This codes for CASRVQGANTEAFF. V and J are TRBV2 and TRBJ1-1, with D possibly TRBD1 on 6 matching bases. The germline V and J ends were trimmed by 6 bases and 1 base, with 12 bases remaining between them. The CDR3 length is 14 residues. Germline V lookup: CDR1 SNHLY, CDR2 FYNNEI.